The entry below gives a single T cell receptor beta chain sequence along with its context. Participants were aged about 18 to 100 years, lived in 25 or so US areas, and enrolled virtually. Assay used: immunoSEQ multiplex PCR; TCRdb lists only in-frame clones, some missing. The sample holds over 50,000 clones, approximately 80% seen once. The data stem from a study of blood T cell repertoires in COVID-19. This TCR came from a middle-aged woman with acute COVID-19. The specimen sequenced was PBMCs or T cells enriched from blood (not recorded which).

The CDR3 nucleotides are TGTGCCAGTAGTGCGGCTAGCGGGGTCACAGATACGCAGTATTTT. This sequence encodes CASSAASGVTDTQYF. The chain couples TRBV19 to TRBJ2-3; 9 bases agree with TRBD2. Germline CDR1 and CDR2: LNHDA and SQIVND (reference sequence). Trimming removed 5 bases from V and 2 bases from J; junction bases left unmatched: 5. This CDR3 is built from 15 residues.